This T cell receptor (beta chain) is drawn from a study of graft-versus-host responses after intestinal transplantation. V was pared by 2 bases and J by 3 bases, with 5 bases between. The CDR3 is 12 amino acids. Per the germline V gene, CDR1 is SGHVT and CDR2 is SQSDAQ. Study-wide results and caveats: Recipient bone marrow held GvH clones, some seen earlier in ileum or blood. HvG clone declines early post-transplant were associated with peak circulating GvH levels. Patients who carried graft-donor T cell macrochimerism also had high graft-versus-host to host-versus-graft clonal ratios in their allografts.

Libraries were prepared by immunoSEQ multiplex PCR; TCRdb keeps only in-frame clonotypes and omits some of them. The sample holds tens of thousands of clones; over 75% are singletons and the top ten take roughly 0.5%. Worth noting for this clone: The antigen is unknown.

The source material was unstimulated CD8+ T cells sorted from spleen or lymph node cells, sampled before intestinal transplant. The chain joins TRBV7-4 to TRBJ2-7, with D perhaps TRBD1 (5 bases). This sequence was found in a human donor who received an intestinal transplant. CDR3 bases: TGTGCCAGCAGCTTAAGGGGCTACGAGCAGTACTTC. Amino acids: CASSLRGYEQYF.